The rows below give T cell receptor beta chains drawn from one sample of a study of cytomegalovirus exposure and HLA in healthy donors. Repertoires were generated with immunoSEQ multiplex PCR, while TCRdb's copy carries only in-frame clones and drops some. This table has some 130,000 clones, 60% to 85% appearing once. The sequencing sample was made of PBMCs. Every receptor here comes from a woman aged 18-29 years in good health and CMV-seronegative. Both conserved end residues are part of each CDR3.

v_call	j_call	cdr3_aa
TRBV27	TRBJ2-1	CASRSPMRAGDNEQFF
TRBV19	TRBJ2-7	CASSIRIRYEQYF
TRBV9	TRBJ1-1	CASSAQEGENTEAFF
TRBV19	TRBJ2-5	CASSPQGWETQYF
TRBV5-1	TRBJ2-2	CASSLGQGIGELFF
TRBV6-5	TRBJ2-7	CASSHPGGGSYEQYF
TRBV19	TRBJ1-1	CASSKKPGTGAFF
TRBV6-5	TRBJ1-1	CASSYSRDSLNTEAFF
TRBV2	TRBJ2-1	CASIQGGVGYNEQFF
TRBV7-2	TRBJ2-1	CASSLETSNEQFF
TRBV30	TRBJ2-1	CAWDRGWNEQFF
TRBV30	TRBJ1-3	CAWSVHQESSGNTIYF
TRBV7-2	TRBJ1-3	CASSFTVSSGNTIYF
TRBV30	TRBJ1-2	CGGTGSDGYTF